These 32 T cell receptor beta chains were sequenced from one sample in a study of cytomegalovirus exposure and HLA in healthy donors. Primers: 60 Vbeta forward and 13 Jbeta reverse. Produced via immunoSEQ multiplex PCR; TCRdb's table is partial and in-frame only. Here the sample spans 130,000 or so clones, roughly 80% being singletons. Sequenced: PBMCs. These receptors were obtained from a female donor in good health and CMV-seronegative.

J is TRBJ1-2 and V is TRBV7-8, with 7 bases lining up with TRBD1. CDR1 and CDR2 from the germline V gene are SGHVS and FQNEAQ. V lost 4 bases, J lost 7 bases, and 9 bases stayed unmatched. The CDR3 length is 14 residues. The CDR3 spells CASSSLDRTGGYTF. In nucleotides, the CDR3 is TGTGCCAGCAGCTCATTGGACAGGACGGGTGGCTACACCTTC.

The CDR3 DNA reads as TGCGCCAGCAGGGTCGACAGGACTGAATCCTATGGCTACACCTTC. Residues: CASRVDRTESYGYTF. The rearrangement uses TRBV5-1 and TRBJ1-2; possibly TRBD1 for D (6 bases). The germline gives CDR1 SGHRS, CDR2 YFSETQ. The CDR3 has 15 amino acids. With 5 bases removed from V and 4 bases from J, the gap between germline ends came to 18 bases. The variable domain in full, completed from reference TRBV5-1 and TRBJ1-2, reads KAGVTQTPRYLIKTRGQQVTLSCSPISGHRSVSWYQQTPGQGLQFLFEYFSETQRNKGNFPGRFSGRQFSNSRSEMNVSTLELGDSALYLCASRVDRTESYGYTFGSGTRLTVV.

DNA of the CDR3: TGTGCCAGCTCACAGACTTATCTCGGGCAGCCCCAGCATTTT. It translates to CASSQTYLGQPQHF. V and J are TRBV18 and TRBJ1-5, with D unclear. The CDR3 has 14 amino acids. CDR1 and CDR2 from the germline V gene are KGHSH and LQKENI. V lost 4 bases and J 7 bases, leaving 14 bases between the germline ends.

The chain couples TRBV7-9 to TRBJ2-7; D gene uncertain. The ends were cut back, 1 base at V and 3 bases at J, with 4 bases in the middle. The CDR3 has 12 residues. The germline V gene encodes CDR1 SEHNR and CDR2 FQNEAQ (reference sequence). This CDR3 is CASSLDNYEQYF. Here the CDR3 DNA reads TGTGCCAGCAGCTTAGACAACTACGAGCAGTACTTC.

This clone came up once. The rearrangement links TRBV11-2 to TRBJ2-7, with D tentatively TRBD1 (6 bases). There are 14 residues in the CDR3. Per germline, CDR1 SGHAT and CDR2 FQNNGV. V was clipped by 2 bases and J by 3 bases, with 11 bases between them. The CDR3 nucleotides are TGTGCCAGCAGCTTATTCAGGGGCCTCTACGAGCAGTACTTC. Translation gives CASSLFRGLYEQYF.

This clone has just one count. The V gene is TRBV9, the J gene TRBJ1-3; D remains ambiguous. In germline, CDR1 is SGDLS, CDR2 YYNGEE. The CDR3 is 15 residues long. Trimming pared 0 bases from V and 4 bases from J, leaving 11 bases between. The CDR3 nucleotides are TGTGCCAGCAGCGTAGGACTCCCAAAGGGAAACACCATATATTTT. This gives the protein CASSVGLPKGNTIYF.

The chain uses TRBV18 and TRBJ2-3, with 11 nucleotides matching TRBD2. CDR1 is KGHSH, CDR2 LQKENI, per germline. The CDR3 spans 17 residues. The V and J ends lost 5 bases and 1 base, in that order; junction bases with no gene match: 8. CDR3 amino acids: CASSGGLAGGGTDTQYF. In nucleotides, the CDR3 is TGTGCCAGCTCAGGAGGACTAGCGGGCGGTGGCACAGATACGCAGTATTTT.

V and J are TRBV9 and TRBJ2-3, with 7 bases fitting TRBD1. This CDR3 is 18 amino acids long. J gave up 7 bases and V 0 bases, and 17 bases lay outside the gene matches. Per the germline V gene, CDR1 is SGDLS and CDR2 is YYNGEE. As DNA, the CDR3 is TGTGCCAGCAGCGTAGCTATAAACCTCGGACAGGCCACCTATACGCAGTATTTT. Translated: CASSVAINLGQATYTQYF.

V is TRBV6-5 and J is TRBJ1-4, with D possibly TRBD1 on 5 matching bases. Trimming took off 6 bases at V and 7 bases at J, with 15 bases between the two ends. The germline V gene encodes CDR1 MNHEY and CDR2 SVGAGI. This CDR3 region has 14 residues. The DNA for the CDR3 is TGTGCCAGCAGCGGGGGTGTGTCTGCTGAAAAACTGTTTTTT. Amino acid sequence: CASSGGVSAEKLFF.

J is TRBJ2-5 and V is TRBV6-1, with 9 bases aligning to TRBD2. Losses at the gene ends were 8 bases for V and 5 bases for J; bases not matched to a gene: 9. This CDR3 comprises 14 residues. Germline CDR1 is MNHNS and CDR2 is SASEGT. The CDR3 DNA reads TGTGCCAGCCCCAGCGGGGGGCCGGAGGAGACCCAGTACTTC. This encodes CASPSGGPEETQYF.

The CDR3: CASRPRASGPYEQYF. CDR3 nucleotide sequence: TGTGCCAGCAGGCCCCGGGCTAGCGGGCCCTACGAGCAGTACTTC. The V call is TRBV12-1, the J call TRBJ2-7; the table assigns TRBD2, which was not confirmed against the DNA. TRBV12-1 is labeled a pseudogene. The CDR3 is made up of 15 amino acids.

This clone was seen a few times. V and J are TRBV5-1 and TRBJ2-7, with D possibly TRBD1 on 6 matching bases. V was cut by 5 bases and J by 0 bases, with 15 bases left in between. CDR3 length: 15 residues. The germline CDR1 and CDR2 sequences are SGHRS and YFSETQ. This CDR3 is CASSPSQGSSYEQYF. The CDR3 DNA follows: TGCGCCAGCAGTCCTTCACAGGGAAGCTCCTACGAGCAGTACTTC.

The rearrangement joins TRBV28 to TRBJ1-5; TRBD1 matches at 7 bases. Germline CDR1 reads MDHEN; CDR2 reads SYDVKM. This CDR3 spans 14 amino acids. J lost 0 bases, V lost 8 bases, and 4 bases had no gene match. The CDR3 reads CASEDRLSNQPQHF. The CDR3 DNA follows: TGTGCCAGCGAGGACAGGCTTAGCAATCAGCCCCAGCATTTT. Using reference TRBV28 and TRBJ1-5 for the parts outside the CDR3, the full variable domain is DVKVTQSSRYLVKRTGEKVFLECVQDMDHENMFWYRQDPGLGLRLIYFSYDVKMKEKGDIPEGYSVSREKKERFSLILESASTNQTSMYLCASEDRLSNQPQHFGDGTRLSIL.

This chain joins TRBV27 and TRBJ2-1; 9 nucleotides match TRBD1. The CDR3 spans 14 residues. Trimming took 6 bases from V and 7 from J; bases not matched to a gene: 7. Looked up from germline, CDR1 is MNHEY and CDR2 is SMNVEV (reference sequence). The CDR3 region is CASSSGTGYNEQFF. The CDR3 DNA sequence: TGTGCCAGCAGCTCCGGGACAGGGTATAATGAGCAGTTCTTC.

This clone was detected only a few times. The rearrangement links TRBV18 to TRBJ1-5; D remains unclear. Trimming removed 6 bases from V and 7 bases from J, with 13 bases in between. The V gene's germline CDR1 is KGHSH and CDR2 LQKENI. The CDR3 is 13 amino acids. The CDR3 sequence is CASSQEFRQPQHF. CDR3 DNA: TGTGCCAGCTCTCAGGAATTTCGGCAGCCCCAGCATTTT.

The genes are TRBV6-1 and TRBJ2-5; 7 nucleotides match TRBD1. The assigned J gene may be wrong: the sequence end matches TRBJ2-7 better. CDR1 and CDR2 (germline): MNHNS, SASEGT. The CDR3 covers 15 residues. The CDR3 reads CASSEWDSPDYEQYF. The CDR3 DNA reads TGTGCCAGCAGTGAATGGGACAGCCCCGACTACGAGCAGTACTTC.

The V and J genes are TRBV18 and TRBJ1-2, with D perhaps matching TRBD1 (5 bases). The ends were cut back, 6 bases at V and 2 bases at J, with 7 bases in the middle. The CDR3 runs to 12 residues. Germline V lookup: CDR1 KGHSH, CDR2 LQKENI. Written as DNA, the CDR3 is TGTGCCAGCTCGACAGCAAACTATGGCTACACCTTC. Translated, it gives CASSTANYGYTF.

The chain links TRBV29-1 to TRBJ2-7; D may be TRBD1 (5 bases). The CDR3 is 11 residues long. Germline lookup yields CDR1 SQVTM and CDR2 ANQGSEA. Trimming pared 7 bases from V and 3 bases from J, leaving 10 bases between. CDR3 sequence: CSAQVGYEQYF. CDR3 in DNA: TGCAGCGCACAGGTAGGCTACGAGCAGTACTTC.

V and J are TRBV19 and TRBJ1-2, with TRBD1 identical over 8 bases. Looked up from germline, CDR1 is LNHDA and CDR2 is SQIVND (reference sequence). Losses at the gene ends were 1 base for V and 9 bases for J; bases not matched to a gene: 4. The CDR3 length is 13 residues. The CDR3 loop is CASSIGTGRSYTF. The CDR3 DNA is TGTGCCAGTAGTATAGGGACAGGGCGAAGCTACACCTTC.

The V call is TRBV5-8, the J call TRBJ2-3, with 9 bases matching TRBD2. This CDR3 is 17 amino acids long. J was trimmed by 1 base and V by 6 bases; bases with no gene match: 12. The germline V gene encodes CDR1 SGHTS and CDR2 YDEGEE. The CDR3 loop is CASNPANLAGRTDTQYF. CDR3 nucleotides: TGTGCCAGCAACCCGGCGAACCTAGCGGGACGCACAGATACGCAGTATTTT. The whole variable domain, remainder taken from reference TRBV5-8 and TRBJ2-3, is EAGVTQSPTHLIKTRGQQATLRCSPISGHTSVYWYQQALGLGLQFLLWYDEGEERNRGNFPPRFSGRQFPNYSSELNVNALELEDSALYLCASNPANLAGRTDTQYFGPGTRLTVL.

As to this clone: Other nucleotide sequences in the sample specify the same CDR3. The chain carries TRBV29-1 and TRBJ1-1; D not certain. Germline V gene lookup returns CDR1 SQVTM and CDR2 ANQGSEA. V lost 2 bases and J 4 bases, leaving 8 bases between the germline ends. This CDR3 is built from 12 residues. The CDR3 sequence: CSVEWRSTEAFF. The DNA for the CDR3 is TGCAGCGTTGAATGGAGGAGCACTGAAGCTTTCTTT.

The gene calls are TRBV7-8 and TRBJ2-7, with 7 bases aligning to TRBD1. V was pared by 5 bases and J by 0 bases, with 7 bases of the junction left unmatched. Per germline, CDR1 SGHVS and CDR2 FQNEAQ. CDR3 length: 15 amino acids. The CDR3 reads CASSETGTSSYEQYF. The CDR3 DNA follows: TGTGCCAGCAGCGAGACAGGGACGAGCTCCTACGAGCAGTACTTC.

A few counts support this clone. This sequence joins TRBV5-6 and TRBJ1-1; D unresolved. Trimming pared 2 bases from V and 1 base from J, leaving 6 bases between. This CDR3 spans 13 amino acids. Germline V CDR1 and CDR2: SGHDT, YYEEEE. Here the CDR3 reads CASSFTGNTEAFF. In DNA, the CDR3 is TGTGCCAGCAGCTTCACCGGGAACACTGAAGCTTTCTTT.

The rearrangement joins TRBV27 to TRBJ2-1, with a possible D match to TRBD2 (5 bases). The CDR3 runs 13 residues. Germline CDR1 reads MNHEY; CDR2 reads SMNVEV (reference sequence). V was cut by 3 bases and J by 4 bases, with 7 bases left in between. In DNA form, the CDR3 reads TGTGCCAGCAGTTTTAGAGGGTACAATGAGCAGTTCTTC. The encoded protein is CASSFRGYNEQFF.

Only one count was recorded for this clone. The rearrangement links TRBV7-9 to TRBJ1-1; no clear D gene. The CDR3 runs to 13 residues. Germline assignment: CDR1 SEHNR and CDR2 FQNEAQ (reference sequence). Deletions cut 5 bases from V and 5 bases from J, with 12 bases between. The CDR3, as DNA: TGTGCCAGCAGCAATGGTGTCGGGACTGAAGCTTTCTTT. Its protein product is CASSNGVGTEAFF. Looking up the rest from reference TRBV7-9 and TRBJ1-1 gives the full variable domain: DTGVSQNPRHKITKRGQNVTFRCDPISEHNRLYWYRQTLGQGPEFLTYFQNEAQLEKSRLLSDRFSAERPKGSFSTLEIQRTEQGDSAMYLCASSNGVGTEAFFGQGTRLTVV.

The chain uses TRBV5-4 and TRBJ1-3; D remains unclear. Deletions cut 3 bases from V and 4 bases from J, with 11 bases between. Looked up from germline, CDR1 is SGHNT and CDR2 is YYREEE (reference sequence). The CDR3 is 14 amino acids. The CDR3: CASSSPGPGNTIYF. The CDR3 nucleotides read TGTGCCAGCAGCTCCCCAGGCCCGGGAAACACCATATATTTT.

CDR3 sequence: CASSFAQGAEAFF. The CDR3 nucleotides are TGTGCCAGTAGCTTCGCGCAGGGTGCTGAAGCTTTCTTT. The chain is built from TRBV19 and TRBJ1-1; a possible D gene is TRBD1 (5 bases). Germline V gene data show CDR1 as LNHDA and CDR2 as SQIVND (reference sequence). V dropped 6 bases and J dropped 6 bases, with 14 bases sitting between them. This CDR3 region has 13 residues.

V is TRBV10-3 and J is TRBJ1-4, with 9 nucleotides matching TRBD1. Germline lookup yields CDR1 ENHRY and CDR2 SYGVKD. There are 15 residues in the CDR3. Trimming took 6 bases from V and 7 from J; bases not matched to a gene: 9. In DNA, the CDR3 is TGTGCCATCAGGGGAGCGGGACAGGGTGGTGAAAAACTGTTTTTT. It yields the protein CAIRGAGQGGEKLFF.

The J gene is TRBJ2-2, the V gene TRBV9; 7 bases fit TRBD1. Germline trimming cut 0 bases from V and 5 bases from J; bases unmatched to any gene: 7. In germline, CDR1 is SGDLS, CDR2 YYNGEE. The CDR3 has 16 residues. The CDR3 loop reads CASSVGQGRWTGELFF. The DNA for the CDR3 is TGTGCCAGCAGCGTAGGACAGGGAAGGTGGACCGGGGAGCTGTTTTTT.

V and J are TRBV10-2 and TRBJ2-7; D is unclear. CDR3 length: 12 residues. Germline CDR1 is WSHSY and CDR2 is SAAADI. V lost 6 bases and J lost 2, with 8 bases in between. As DNA, the CDR3 is TGCGCCAGCAGGACACAGACCTACGAGCAGTACTTC. As protein: CASRTQTYEQYF.

J is TRBJ2-4 and V is TRBV6-5, with TRBD1 as a possible D gene (6 bases). There are 14 residues in the CDR3. Germline V gene data show CDR1 as MNHEY and CDR2 as SVGAGI. Trimming pared 6 bases from V and 6 bases from J, leaving 15 bases between. CDR3 nucleotides: TGTGCCAGCAGCCCGCCGGGACAAATAAACATTCAGTACTTC. It yields the protein CASSPPGQINIQYF.

The CDR3 sequence is CASSSTTSGGARKTQYF. The CDR3 DNA sequence: TGTGCCAGCAGCTCTACGACTAGCGGGGGGGCGAGAAAGACCCAGTACTTC. The rearrangement uses TRBV11-2 and TRBJ2-5, with 14 bases lining up with TRBD2. This CDR3 spans 17 amino acids. The V and J ends lost 4 bases and 6 bases, in that order; junction bases with no gene match: 10. The germline CDR1 and CDR2 sequences are SGHAT and FQNNGV.